This TCR beta chain emerged from a study of T cell repertoires in cytomegalovirus infection. As for the study in general: Selection of CMV epitopes for the study included recently identified HLA-C-restricted and well-studied HLA-B-restricted ones. Indicated by public TCR beta signatures were CMV infection and matching HLA type. Findings and limits, study-wide: Accumulated public TCR beta family frequency recognized individuals carrying CMV together with the relevant HLA.

From the reads, TCRdb called clonotypes with MiXCR, one entry per CDR3 protein. The sample includes about 160,000 distinct CDR3 sequences, 20% to 25% seen only once; the top ten take 25%. V was clipped by 0 bases and J by 0 bases; unmatched bases: 6. CDR1 is SGHTA and CDR2 is FQGNSA in the germline V gene. This CDR3 spans 19 amino acids. Concerning this clonotype itself: No antigen is known for it.

Sequencing was performed on CD8+ T cells from cultured PBMCs, taken from culture after CMV antigen stimulation. The clonotype was recovered from a human donor in good health (CMV status not recorded). Some clones in this sample may be carry-over from other donors' samples. The genes are TRBV7-2 and TRBJ2-6, with 9 positions matching TRBD1. CDR3 sequence (DNA): TGTGCCAGCAGCTTAGCCGACAGGGGGGCATTCTCTGGGGCCAACGTCCTGACTTTC. This gives the protein CASSLADRGAFSGANVLTF.